This paragraph reports one TCR beta chain. The data derive from a study of blood T cell repertoires in COVID-19. Study details: Whether acute or convalescent, the COVID-19 samples came from the United States, Italy and Spain. Sources were T cells, B-cell-depleted T cells, or PBMCs; the material itself was cDNA or gDNA.

In the original analysis: The assay estimated nucleated cells by amplifying reference gene primers. The method was immunoSEQ multiplex PCR; TCRdb's version includes in-frame clones alone and lacks a portion of them. That table supplies the V and J calls and clone size; D and trimming were determined from the DNA. The repertoire holds about 90,000 clones, with approximately 90% as singletons. This TCR was recovered from a human donor with active COVID-19. The donor label of this sample is uncertain. Sequencing was performed on peripheral blood.

CDR3 protein: CASSLVQGTANYGYTF. In DNA form, the CDR3 reads TGTGCCAGCAGTTTAGTACAGGGGACCGCTAACTATGGCTACACCTTC. The V gene is TRBV27, the J gene TRBJ1-2, with TRBD1 identical over 7 bases. V lost 2 bases to trimming and J lost 0 bases; unmatched junction nucleotides: 6. The CDR3 is 16 residues long. Per germline, CDR1 MNHEY and CDR2 SMNVEV (reference sequence).